One sample yielded the 9 T cell receptor beta chains listed below, sequenced in a study of T cell changes during pregnancy in multiple sclerosis. Measured with immunoSEQ multiplex PCR; TCRdb has only the in-frame clones, and not every one. This table has just under 20,000 clones, around 89% appearing once. Source: CD8+ T cells from peripheral blood mononuclear cells, taken in the second trimester of pregnancy. These receptors were collected from a female donor in good health, enrolled as a control in a pregnancy study.

This chain joins TRBV6-6 and TRBJ2-7; no reliable D call. Trimming pared 2 bases from V and 4 bases from J, leaving 9 bases between. This CDR3 spans 13 amino acids. The V gene's germline CDR1 is MNHNY and CDR2 SVGAGI (reference sequence). This chain's CDR3 is CASSYMRSYEQYF. The DNA for the CDR3 is TGTGCCAGCAGTTACATGCGGTCGTACGAGCAGTACTTC.

J is TRBJ1-1 and V is TRBV28, with 10 bases identical to TRBD1. J gave up 4 bases and V 4 bases, and 9 bases lay outside the gene matches. The CDR3 spans 16 residues. CDR1 and CDR2 from the germline V gene are MDHEN and SYDVKM. As DNA, the CDR3 is TGTGCCAGCAGTTCGCCCCTTTGGACAGGGGGCACTGAAGCTTTCTTT. It yields the protein CASSSPLWTGGTEAFF.

The chain carries TRBV19 and TRBJ2-7, with TRBD1 as a possible D gene (7 bases). The CDR3 is 14 amino acids. Germline CDR1 LNHDA, CDR2 SQIVND (reference sequence). Between the trimmed V and J ends, which lost 5 bases and 1 base, there was a span of 12 bases. The CDR3 nucleotides read TGTGCCAGTAGTGGGGCAGGGGGGTCCTACGAGCAGTACTTC. This gives the protein CASSGAGGSYEQYF.

This clone appeared a single time. V gene TRBV7-9 combines with J gene TRBJ2-5, with D maybe TRBD2 (5 bases). The CDR3 has 14 amino acids. Germline CDR1 SEHNR, CDR2 FQNEAQ (reference sequence). V lost 1 base, J lost 2 bases, and 8 bases lay in between. DNA of the CDR3: TGTGCCAGCAGCTTAGTCGGCGGGCAAGAGACCCAGTACTTC. Translation gives CASSLVGGQETQYF.

The genes are TRBV7-9 and TRBJ2-5, with D possibly matching TRBD1 (5 bases). CDR3 size: 13 residues. The V end lost 0 bases, the J end lost 3 bases, and 5 bases lay between the germline ends. In germline, CDR1 is SEHNR, CDR2 FQNEAQ (reference sequence). The CDR3 DNA reads as TGTGCCAGCAGCTTAGCGACAGAAGAGACCCAGTACTTC. Its protein is CASSLATEETQYF.

The chain joins TRBV6-1 to TRBJ1-5; D unclear. Trimming shortened V by 5 bases and J by 7 bases, and 15 bases separated the two germline ends. The CDR3 sequence is 14 residues long. CDR1 and CDR2 from the germline V gene are MNHNS and SASEGT. CDR3 in amino acids: CASSWTGRGQPQHF. The DNA of the CDR3 is TGTGCCAGCAGTTGGACGGGGAGAGGACAGCCCCAGCATTTT.

V gene TRBV27 combines with J gene TRBJ2-7, with 9 nucleotides matching TRBD2. The CDR3 runs to 15 residues. Germline CDR1 MNHEY, CDR2 SMNVEV (reference sequence). After removal of 3 bases from V and 5 bases from J, the junction contained 8 bases not matched to a gene. The DNA of the CDR3 is TGTGCCAGCAGTTTTCTCGCGGGAGGGCCCGACGAGCAGTACTTC. Its protein is CASSFLAGGPDEQYF.

This chain uses TRBV11-2 with TRBJ2-5; D unresolved. The germline V gene has CDR1 SGHAT and CDR2 FQNNGV. V lost 5 bases and J lost 5, with 18 bases in between. The CDR3 spans 15 residues. In DNA form, the CDR3 reads TGTGCCAGCAGCCCCCTCCCACACCCCGATGAGACCCAGTACTTC. It is translated as CASSPLPHPDETQYF.

This clone has just one count. The V gene is TRBV4-1, the J gene TRBJ2-7; 13 bases are shared with TRBD2. CDR3 length: 20 residues. From germline, CDR1 is MGHRA and CDR2 YSYEKL. Trimming cost V 0 bases and J 3 bases; bases outside gene matches: 14. This chain's CDR3 is CASSQDLFETSGGQGYEQYF. CDR3 coding DNA: TGCGCCAGCAGCCAAGATCTTTTCGAGACTAGCGGGGGGCAGGGCTACGAGCAGTACTTC.